Listed below are T cell receptor beta chains from one sample, sequenced in a study of cytomegalovirus exposure and HLA in healthy donors. Profiled with immunoSEQ multiplex PCR; TCRdb holds only in-frame clones, not every one. The repertoire includes about 100,000 clones, roughly three quarters of them detected once, and around a tenth sits in the top ten. Sequencing input: PBMCs. These receptors originate from a male donor in good health and CMV-seropositive. CDR3s include the opening cysteine and the closing phenylalanine or tryptophan. Fields, in order: V gene, J gene, D gene, CDR3 length, clone size, CDR3 protein, CDR3 DNA. The D gene is left open where the match is weak. Size tells how often a clone was seen (once, few, many) or the class of an expanded clone, and some rows leave it out.

>TRBV11-2|TRBJ2-1|TRBD2|16|.
CASSHALLAGSNEQFF
TGTGCCAGCAGCCATGCGTTACTAGCGGGATCAAATGAGCAGTTCTTC
>TRBV5-5|TRBJ1-2|TRBD1|12|.
CASSRDSRGYTF
TGTGCCAGCAGCCGGGACAGTAGAGGCTACACCTTC
>TRBV4-1|TRBJ1-5|.|15|few
CASSQSQIGNQPQHF
TGCGCCAGCAGCCAATCTCAGATCGGGAATCAGCCCCAGCATTTT
>TRBV30|TRBJ2-2|.|17|once
CAWSSGWSRAGTGELFF
TGTGCCTGGAGTTCGGGGTGGTCCCGGGCGGGCACCGGGGAGCTGTTTTTT
>TRBV30|TRBJ1-1|TRBD1|14|.
CAWNGDRRDTEAFF
TGTGCCTGGAACGGGGACAGGCGGGACACTGAAGCTTTCTTT
>TRBV27|TRBJ2-7|.|14|.
CASSTRDTPYEQYF
TGTGCCAGCAGTACCCGGGACACCCCCTACGAGCAGTACTTC
>TRBV7-3|TRBJ1-2|.|12|.
CASSLTASFLTF
TGTGCCAGCAGCTTAACAGCGAGCTTTTTAACCTTC
>TRBV4-1|TRBJ2-1|TRBD2|19|few
CASSQRGLAGMMGYNEQFF
TGCGCCAGCAGCCAACGGGGACTAGCGGGAATGATGGGCTACAATGAGCAGTTCTTC
>TRBV5-5|TRBJ1-1|TRBD1|14|.
CASSLAGTGTEAFF
TGTGCCAGCAGCTTGGCCGGGACAGGGACTGAAGCTTTCTTT
>TRBV28|TRBJ2-5|.|14|once
CASSLPGFQETQYF
TGTGCCAGCAGTTTACCAGGGTTCCAAGAGACCCAGTACTTC
>TRBV7-3|TRBJ2-1|TRBD2|15|.
CASSSLAGSYNEQFF
TGTGCCAGCAGCTCTCTAGCGGGCTCCTACAATGAGCAGTTCTTC
>TRBV28|TRBJ1-2|.|13|.
CASSLGQNYGYTF
TGTGCCAGCAGTTTAGGGCAGAACTATGGCTACACCTTC
>TRBV7-9|TRBJ2-6|.|13|few
CSCPGSGANVLTF
TGTTCCTGCCCCGGCTCTGGGGCCAACGTCCTGACTTTC
>TRBV28|TRBJ1-5|TRBD1|15|.
CASTTVGQGTQPQHF
TGTGCCAGCACCACTGTGGGACAGGGTACCCAGCCCCAGCATTTT
>TRBV10-3|TRBJ2-1|.|16|.
CAISATGFRSYNEQFF
TGTGCCATCTCGGCAACAGGGTTTCGTTCCTACAATGAGCAGTTCTTC
>TRBV27|TRBJ2-5|.|14|.
CASSWDGPGVAQYF
TGTGCCAGCAGTTGGGACGGCCCGGGGGTGGCCCAGTACTTC
>TRBV25-1|TRBJ2-7|TRBD1|16|few
CATSLGTGVGSYEQYF
TGTGCCACTAGCCTGGGGACAGGGGTCGGATCCTACGAGCAGTACTTC
>TRBV20-1|TRBJ2-7|.|10|.
CSARIYEQYF
TGCAGTGCTAGAATATACGAGCAGTACTTC
>TRBV19|TRBJ2-2|.|14|once
CASSIDPGTGELFF
TGTGCCAGTAGTATAGATCCAGGCACCGGGGAGCTGTTTTTT
>TRBV25-1|TRBJ2-7|.|15|.
CASSDRGKNSYEQYF
TGTGCCAGCAGTGATAGAGGGAAAAATTCCTACGAGCAGTACTTC
>TRBV6-1|TRBJ1-5|.|16|.
CASSEVAMLGGQPQHF
TGTGCCAGCAGTGAAGTCGCGATGTTGGGGGGTCAGCCCCAGCATTTT
>TRBV6-5|TRBJ1-3|.|13|.
CASGAFSGNTIYF
TGTGCCAGCGGGGCGTTCTCTGGAAACACCATATATTTT
>TRBV6-6|TRBJ1-2|.|13|few
CASSYSQNYGYTF
TGTGCCAGCAGTTACTCACAAAACTATGGCTACACCTTC
>TRBV19|TRBJ1-2|TRBD1|13|.
CASSQTGQDGYTF
TGTGCCAGTAGTCAAACTGGACAGGATGGCTACACCTTC